The 25 T cell receptor beta chains below were found in one sample sequenced in a study of T cells in Graves' hyperthyroidism and ophthalmopathy. TCR beta CDR3 regions were amplified from RNA. TCR CDR3 regions were first amplified by RT-PCR with HTBI primers. TCRdb used MiXCR to reprocess the multiplex PCR reads, holding one entry per CDR3 protein. The data hold 450,000 to 700,000 distinct CDR3 sequences, with just over 45% observed a single time. Sequenced: peripheral blood or thyroid tissue (not recorded which). The receptors were sampled from a woman aged 18-35 years with Graves' hyperthyroidism.

A note on this clonotype: One junction end does not reproduce the germline sequence, and a read error may be involved. The genes are TRBV7-6 and TRBJ2-5; D remains ambiguous. The J call is uncertain, as TRBJ2-1 better fits the DNA end. The CDR3 spans 16 residues. In germline, CDR1 is SGHVS, CDR2 FNYEAQ. CDR3 coding DNA: TGCGCCAGCAGCCAAGATCCCTCCCTTCGATACAATGAGCAGTTCTTC. It encodes CASSQDPSLRYNEQFF.

This clonotype was observed a few times. The V gene is TRBV20-1, the J gene TRBJ1-6; 10 bases are shared with TRBD1. CDR3 length equals 13 residues. The germline V gene has CDR1 DFQATT and CDR2 SNEGSKA (reference sequence). J lost 10 bases, V lost 5 bases, and 5 bases had no gene match. In nucleotides, the CDR3 is TGCAGTGCTCGACAGGGGGCTGGATCACCCCTCCACTTT. Protein: CSARQGAGSPLHF.

This clonotype has more than one count but fewer than ten. The gene calls are TRBV5-1 and TRBJ2-7, with 7 bases matching TRBD1. The CDR3 contains 19 residues. Germline assignment: CDR1 SGHRS and CDR2 YFSETQ. J gave up 3 bases and V 0 bases, and 18 bases lay outside the gene matches. CDR3 in amino acids: CASSLGGLGTDGINYEQYF. CDR3 sequence (DNA): TGCGCCAGCAGCTTGGGGGGCCTCGGGACAGACGGAATAAACTACGAGCAGTACTTC.

The V gene is TRBV10-3, the J gene TRBJ2-7; 11 bases line up with TRBD2. Germline CDR1 is ENHRY and CDR2 is SYGVKD. Trimming took 2 bases from V and 2 from J; bases not matched to a gene: 5. The CDR3 sequence is 16 residues long. Written as DNA, the CDR3 is TGTGCCATCAGTGAGCCGGGTAGCGGGAGGGCCTACGAGCAGTACTTC. Translated, it gives CAISEPGSGRAYEQYF.

Only a few counts were recorded for this clonotype. The J gene is TRBJ1-3, the V gene TRBV3-1, with a tentative D call TRBD1 (5 bases). Germline CDR1 LGHDT, CDR2 YNNKEL (reference sequence). The V end lost 0 bases, the J end lost 0 bases, and 9 bases lay between the germline ends. This CDR3 contains 16 residues. The CDR3 is CASSQEGTFSGNTIYF. As DNA, the CDR3 is TGTGCCAGCAGCCAAGAGGGGACTTTCTCTGGAAACACCATATATTTT.

This clonotype was counted many times. V gene TRBV6-5 combines with J gene TRBJ2-7; 7 positions agree with TRBD1. The J segment lost 5 bases and the V segment lost 5 bases, leaving 3 bases of the junction unmatched. CDR1 is MNHEY and CDR2 is SVGAGI in the germline V gene. CDR3 length: 12 residues. CDR3 DNA: TGTGCCAGCAGTAACAGGGGCCACGAGCAGTACTTC. Amino acid sequence: CASSNRGHEQYF.

A word on this clonotype: A much larger clone lies one base from this, so it may be a read error. This CDR3 is CSASTVLISQEAQYF. CDR3 sequence (DNA): TGCAGTGCTAGTACTGTATTGATCTCTCAAGAGGCCCAGTACTTC. The chain carries TRBV20-1 and TRBJ2-5; D unclear. The CDR3 covers 15 residues. Germline V gene lookup returns CDR1 DFQATT and CDR2 SNEGSKA (reference sequence).

There are a few counts of this clonotype. The chain joins TRBV20-1 to TRBJ2-7; no definite D call. This CDR3 has 9 amino acids. Trimming removed 3 bases at V and 6 bases at J, with 3 bases between. Germline values: CDR1 DFQATT, CDR2 SNEGSKA (reference sequence). The CDR3 sequence is CSASPEQYF. The DNA for the CDR3 is TGCAGTGCTAGTCCCGAGCAGTACTTC.

The gene calls are TRBV29-1 and TRBJ2-7, with D unresolved. The DNA end lines up better with TRBJ2-1; the J call may be wrong. The germline CDR1 and CDR2 sequences are SQVTM and ANQGSEA. The CDR3 is made up of 10 amino acids. In DNA, the CDR3 is TGCAGCGTTGGGGCACATGAGCAGTTCTTC. This sequence encodes CSVGAHEQFF.

A single count supports this clonotype. A much more abundant neighbour one base away suggests this may be a read error. The V call is TRBV12-3 or TRBV12-4, the J call TRBJ2-7; TRBD2 might be the D (6 bases). The CDR3 spans 11 residues. The CDR3 DNA reads as TGTGCTAGTGTGGGAGGTTACGAGCAGCACTTC. Protein sequence: CASVGGYEQHF.

This clonotype was observed many times. CDR3 sequence reads: CASRASWASGNYEQYF. CDR3 nucleotides: TGTGCCAGCAGGGCCTCTTGGGCTAGCGGGAACTACGAGCAGTACTTC. The chain links TRBV12-3 or TRBV12-4 to TRBJ2-7, with 9 bases identical to TRBD2. CDR3 length: 16 amino acids. Unmatched junction bases numbered 12, after V lost 6 bases and J lost 3 bases.

This clonotype was seen many times. The rearrangement uses TRBV19 and TRBJ2-7, with 7 bases matching TRBD2. This CDR3 contains 15 residues. Per germline, CDR1 LNHDA and CDR2 SQIVND (reference sequence). V was pared by 3 bases and J by 7 bases, with 12 bases of the junction left unmatched. The DNA for the CDR3 is TGTGCCAGTAGTATTTCGGCGGGAGCCTGGCTAGAGCAGTACTTC. Translation: CASSISAGAWLEQYF.

There are a few counts of this clonotype. The chain couples TRBV5-1 to TRBJ1-4; a weak D match, TRBD1 (6 bases). V was shortened by 4 bases and J by 6 bases, with 16 bases between the two germline ends. The CDR3 totals 15 residues. Germline V gene data show CDR1 as SGHRS and CDR2 as YFSETQ. CDR3 loop: CASSPGGGRHEKLFF. The DNA for the CDR3 is TGCGCCAGCAGCCCGGGGGGGGGCAGACATGAAAAACTGTTTTTT.

Remarks on this clonotype: At one end, the junction sequence differs from germline, possibly due to a read error. The chain joins TRBV12-3 or TRBV12-4 to TRBJ1-2; TRBD1 is a possible D gene (5 bases). CDR3 size: 14 residues. The CDR3: CASSVGTENYGYTF. The CDR3 region has the DNA TGCGCCAGCAGCGTAGGGACCGAGAACTATGGCTACACCTTC.

This clonotype was counted between two and nine times. J is TRBJ2-2 and V is TRBV10-2, with unresolved D. Germline V gene lookup returns CDR1 WSHSY and CDR2 SAAADI. There are 14 residues in the CDR3. V shed 0 bases and J shed 4 bases, with 6 bases lying between them. CDR3 loop: CASSESQLTGELFF. CDR3 bases: TGCGCCAGCAGTGAGTCGCAGCTCACCGGGGAGCTGTTTTTT.

There are many counts of this clonotype. The chain has TRBV6-6 and TRBJ2-7; TRBD2 aligns across 11 bases. The V segment lost 1 base and the J segment 5 bases; nucleotides outside the gene matches: 4. CDR1 is MNHNY and CDR2 is SVGAGI in the germline V gene (reference sequence). The CDR3 has 15 residues. The CDR3 is CASSYLAGGPNEQYF. The CDR3 nucleotides read TGTGCCAGCAGTTACTTAGCGGGAGGGCCCAACGAGCAGTACTTC.

The CDR3 DNA reads as TGTGCCAGCAGCGTATTTGGGGGCGTCTACGAGCAGTACTTC. It is translated as CASSVFGGVYEQYF. The chain couples TRBV9 to TRBJ2-7; maybe TRBD1 (6 bases). Per the germline V gene, CDR1 is SGDLS and CDR2 is YYNGEE. The CDR3 is 14 amino acids. The V end lost 1 base, the J end lost 3 bases, and 11 bases lay between the germline ends.

This clonotype was seen repeatedly, ten times or more. The chain joins TRBV19 to TRBJ1-1; no clear D gene. This CDR3 has 15 amino acids. V shed 1 base and J shed 9 bases, with 18 bases lying between them. CDR1 and CDR2 from the germline V gene are LNHDA and SQIVND (reference sequence). Here the CDR3 reads CASSIGEGATEKAFF. In nucleotides, the CDR3 is TGTGCCAGTAGTATAGGGGAGGGAGCCACCGAAAAAGCTTTCTTT.

This clonotype was picked up one time. J is TRBJ1-5 and V is TRBV9; the match to TRBD2 covers 7 bases. The J call may be wrong; the DNA end is better matched by TRBJ2-3. The CDR3 has 19 amino acids. Germline V lookup: CDR1 SGDLS, CDR2 YYNGEE. The DNA for the CDR3 is TGTGCCAGCAGCGTAGAAGGCTCACTACTAGCGCTCAGCACAGATACGCAGTATTTT. It yields the protein CASSVEGSLLALSTDTQYF.

This clonotype was counted at least ten times. V and J are TRBV19 and TRBJ2-7, with no clear D. Germline lookup yields CDR1 LNHDA and CDR2 SQIVND (reference sequence). V lost 4 bases and J 0 bases, leaving 13 bases between the germline ends. The CDR3 totals 15 residues. CDR3 nucleotides: TGTGCCAGTAGTAACGGCGGAAGCCGCTCCTACGAGCAGTACTTC. Translated, it gives CASSNGGSRSYEQYF.

This clonotype was seen ten or more times. The CDR3 nucleotides are TGTGCCAGCACTCAATCGGGACTAGCGGGAAACGAGCAGTACTTC. This encodes CASTQSGLAGNEQYF. The chain employs TRBV2 and TRBJ2-7; 13 positions agree with TRBD2. This CDR3 is built from 15 residues. Looked up from germline, CDR1 is SNHLY and CDR2 is FYNNEI. With V trimmed by 7 bases and J by 5 bases, 8 bases remained unmatched.

This clonotype occurred many times. This sequence joins TRBV20-1 and TRBJ1-5, with a weak D call TRBD1 (5 bases). V shed 2 bases and J shed 5 bases, with 10 bases lying between them. The CDR3 is 13 residues long. Germline loops: CDR1 DFQATT, CDR2 SNEGSKA (reference sequence). The CDR3 nucleotides are TGCAGTGCTAGAAGGGGTTCCTATCAGCCCCAGCATTTT. Translated, it gives CSARRGSYQPQHF.

At least ten counts were recorded for this clonotype. This rearrangement joins TRBV6-2 or TRBV6-3 to TRBJ1-1; tentative D call: TRBD1 (5 bases). Trimming removed 0 bases from V and 1 base from J, with 12 bases in between. Germline V lookup: CDR1 MNHEY, CDR2 SVGEGT. CDR3 length: 16 amino acids. The CDR3 nucleotides read TGTGCCAGCAGTTACTCGTTTCGGGACTGGAACACTGAAGCTTTCTTT. Translating it yields CASSYSFRDWNTEAFF.

V usage is TRBV2 and J usage is TRBJ1-2, with 10 bases matching TRBD1. This CDR3 region has 16 residues. Germline values: CDR1 SNHLY, CDR2 FYNNEI. With V trimmed by 6 bases and J by 5 bases, 12 bases remained unmatched. Here the CDR3 DNA reads TGTGCCAGCAGCTTAGCCCGACAGGGGGCGGGGTATGGCTACACCTTC. As protein: CASSLARQGAGYGYTF. Supplemented by reference TRBV2 and TRBJ1-2, the full variable domain reads EPEVTQTPSHQVTQMGQEVILRCVPISNHLYFYWYRQILGQKVEFLVSFYNNEISEKSEIFDDQFSVERPDGSNFTLKIRSTKLEDSAMYFCASSLARQGAGYGYTFGSGTRLTVV.

The CDR3 protein is CASSGGTGGAWTGELFF. CDR3 DNA sequence: TGTGCCAGCAGTGGAGGAACAGGGGGCGCTTGGACCGGGGAGCTGTTTTTT. The chain carries TRBV2 and TRBJ2-2; 9 bases map to TRBD1. CDR1 and CDR2 (germline): SNHLY, FYNNEI. After removal of 4 bases from V and 5 bases from J, the junction contained 11 bases not matched to a gene. The CDR3 consists of 17 residues.